The sequence of this T cell receptor beta chain was determined in a study of cytomegalovirus exposure and HLA in healthy donors. The study, taken as a whole, reports: It was only CMV serostatus that was available as immune exposure information. Some V segments could not be told apart, so they were left out, TRBV6-2 and TRBV6-3 among them.

Germline CDR1 and CDR2: SGHAT and FQNNGV. The V segment lost 2 bases and the J segment 2 bases; nucleotides outside the gene matches: 7. CDR3 length equals 16 residues. About this clone itself: Its antigen remains unknown.

Vbeta (60) and Jbeta (13) primers were used in the PCR. Here immunoSEQ multiplex PCR was the method, and the copy in TCRdb shows in-frame clones only, minus some. The sample holds fewer than 150,000 clones, roughly 80% seen once. The gene calls are TRBV11-2 and TRBJ2-5, with 8 bases fitting TRBD2. The sample taken for sequencing was PBMCs. This clonotype originated in a female donor in good health and CMV-seronegative. As DNA, the CDR3 is TGTGCCAGCAGCTTACTTCAGGTAGCGGGGCAAGAGACCCAGTACTTC. Translation: CASSLLQVAGQETQYF.